Here is one T cell receptor (beta chain) with its context. What it binds is not known. The record originates from a study of shared clonotypes between healthy human individuals. Looking at the study overall: The cohort had a couple of women and a few men, ages 18 to 49. Donors had three CD4 naive, three CD4 memory, two CD8 naive and one CD8 memory plate apiece. Study results and limitations: Generation probabilities were higher for clonotypes shared across all four sorted-subset donors than for unshared ones.

The CDR3 extends over 16 amino acids. CDR1 is SGHTS and CDR2 is YDEGEE in the germline V gene. V lost 4 bases and J lost 0, with 13 bases in between. Once extracted for a subset, genomic DNA was divided evenly among several immunoSEQ plates. The repertoire was sequenced with immunoSEQ multiplex PCR; TCRdb's copy has only in-frame clones and lacks some. Of 950,000 to 1,300,000 clones listed, approximately 76% were seen once; the top ten hold 1.4% to 1.5%. The TCR comes from a man aged 18 to 29 in good health. The rearrangement uses TRBV5-8 and TRBJ2-2, with a tentative D call TRBD2 (7 bases). The sample taken for sequencing was memory CD4+ T cells sorted from blood. Subset noted: CD45RA-negative fraction. CDR3 protein: CASSLRGGSNTGELFF. In DNA, the CDR3 is TGTGCCAGCAGCCTTAGGGGGGGATCGAACACCGGGGAGCTGTTTTTT.